These 9 T cell receptor beta chains originate from one sample sequenced in a study of blood T cells in healthy people across ages. With a J-beta primer mix and a sample-barcoded 5' primer, a second PCR ran about 7 to 12 cycles. TCRdb passed the 5' RACE reads through MiXCR, listing each CDR3 protein once. Seen here are roughly 800,000 distinct CDR3 sequences, roughly 50% observed once, and the top ten hold 41%. The sample was blood. These receptors were collected from a man aged 80 or over in good health.

This clonotype showed up just a few times. The chain has TRBV6-5 and TRBJ2-5; the match to TRBD2 covers 15 bases. Per germline, CDR1 MNHEY and CDR2 SVGAGI. This CDR3 is 16 amino acids long. After removal of 7 bases from V and 3 bases from J, the junction contained 6 bases not matched to a gene. CDR3 residues: CASTPGLAGGEETQYF. For the CDR3, the DNA is TGTGCCAGCACCCCAGGACTAGCGGGAGGGGAAGAGACCCAGTACTTC.

The rearrangement joins TRBV6-5 to TRBJ1-4; D is ambiguous. V lost 7 bases and J 5 bases, leaving 14 bases between the germline ends. Germline CDR1 and CDR2: MNHEY and SVGAGI. The CDR3 is made up of 14 amino acids. The CDR3, as DNA: TGTGCCAGCAACTCCGGGAGAACGAATGAAAAACTGTTTTTT. Its protein is CASNSGRTNEKLFF.

The chain recombines TRBV12-3 or TRBV12-4 with TRBJ2-5; D possibly corresponds to TRBD1 (7 bases). The ends were cut back, 7 bases at V and 1 base at J, with 16 bases in the middle. The CDR3 totals 15 residues. The CDR3 DNA follows: TGTGCCAGCACCAGACAGGGAGGTCGCCAAGAGACCCAGTACTTC. This encodes CASTRQGGRQETQYF.

The CDR3 sequence is CASSRNGQSEAFF. CDR3 nucleotide sequence: TGTGCCAGCAGCCGAAACGGACAGTCTGAAGCTTTCTTT. The V and J genes are TRBV3-1 and TRBJ1-1; tentative D call: TRBD1 (6 bases). From germline, CDR1 is LGHDT and CDR2 YNNKEL (reference sequence). CDR3 length equals 13 residues. Trimming pared 4 bases from V and 6 bases from J, leaving 12 bases between.

Points on this clonotype: A read error may produce the germline difference seen at one junction end. The J gene is TRBJ2-1, the V gene TRBV20-1; D is uncertain. Germline CDR1 DFQATT, CDR2 SNEGSKA (reference sequence). The CDR3 has 15 residues. The CDR3 DNA reads as TGCAGTGCTAGAGCCCTTAGAAGCTCCTATAATGAGCAGTTCTTC. This encodes CSARALRSSYNEQFF.

J is TRBJ2-3 and V is TRBV7-2; 7 nucleotides align to TRBD2. CDR3 length: 14 amino acids. Germline CDR1 and CDR2: SGHTA and FQGNSA. V lost 4 bases, J lost 2 bases, and 3 bases stayed unmatched. The CDR3 DNA sequence: TGTGCCAGCAGCTACGGGGGGTACACAGATACGCAGTATTTT. Protein: CASSYGGYTDTQYF.

J is TRBJ2-5 and V is TRBV6-5, with 14 bases aligning to TRBD2. The trim removed 4 bases at V and 5 bases at J, leaving 6 bases unmatched. The CDR3 runs 16 residues. CDR1 is MNHEY, CDR2 SVGAGI, per germline. The CDR3 protein is CASSFRLAGGGETQYF. Here the CDR3 DNA reads TGTGCCAGCAGTTTCAGACTAGCGGGAGGGGGGGAGACCCAGTACTTC.

This clonotype was seen a handful of times. The rearrangement links TRBV6-2 or TRBV6-3 to TRBJ2-5; the match to TRBD2 covers 8 bases. The better agreement between TRBJ2-7 and the DNA end casts doubt on the J call. Germline-derived CDR1 and CDR2 are MNHEY and SVGEGT. This CDR3 has 13 residues. The CDR3 protein is CASSGTSLHEQYF. For the CDR3, the DNA is TGTGCCAGCAGTGGGACTAGTCTGCACGAGCAGTACTTC.

The genes are TRBV29-1 and TRBJ2-5; D is possibly TRBD1 (6 bases). The CDR3 totals 15 residues. Germline assignment: CDR1 SQVTM and CDR2 ANQGSEA. V was pared by 4 bases and J by 11 bases, with 26 bases between. CDR3 in amino acids: CSVAARGSLWNEQYF. The CDR3 DNA reads TGCAGCGTTGCAGCGAGGGGGTCGTTATGGAATGAGCAGTACTTC.